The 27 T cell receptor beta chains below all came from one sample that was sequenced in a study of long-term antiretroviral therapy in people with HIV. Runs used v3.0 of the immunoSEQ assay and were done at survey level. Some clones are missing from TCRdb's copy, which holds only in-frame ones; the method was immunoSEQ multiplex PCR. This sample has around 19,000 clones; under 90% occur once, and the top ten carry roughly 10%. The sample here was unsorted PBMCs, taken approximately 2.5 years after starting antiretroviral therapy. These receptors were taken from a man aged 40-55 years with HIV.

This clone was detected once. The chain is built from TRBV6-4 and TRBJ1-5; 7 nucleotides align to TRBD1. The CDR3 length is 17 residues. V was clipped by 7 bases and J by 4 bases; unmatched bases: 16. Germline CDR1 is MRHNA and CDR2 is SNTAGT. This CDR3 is CASNQQGPRPRNQPQHF. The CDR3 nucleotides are TGTGCCAGCAATCAACAGGGGCCCCGTCCCCGAAATCAGCCCCAGCATTTT.

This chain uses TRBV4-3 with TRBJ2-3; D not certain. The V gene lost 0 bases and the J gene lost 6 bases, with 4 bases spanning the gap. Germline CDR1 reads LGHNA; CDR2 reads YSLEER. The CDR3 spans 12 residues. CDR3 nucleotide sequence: TGCGCCAGCAGCCAAGATGGGGATACGCAGTATTTT. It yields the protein CASSQDGDTQYF.

The CDR3 region is CASSPGLAPEQEQFF. In nucleotides, the CDR3 is TGTGCCAGCAGCCCGGGACTAGCGCCGGAACAAGAGCAGTTCTTC. V usage is TRBV7-3 and J usage is TRBJ2-1; 10 bases match TRBD2. This CDR3 region has 15 residues. Germline V lookup: CDR1 SGHTA, CDR2 FQGTGA. Losses at the gene ends were 5 bases for V and 10 bases for J; bases not matched to a gene: 11. Drawing the rest from reference TRBV7-3 and TRBJ2-1, the complete variable domain is GAGVSQTPSNKVTEKGKYVELRCDPISGHTALYWYRQSLGQGPEFLIYFQGTGAADDSGLPNDRFFAVRPEGSVSTLKIQRTERGDSAVYLCASSPGLAPEQEQFFGPGTRLTVL.

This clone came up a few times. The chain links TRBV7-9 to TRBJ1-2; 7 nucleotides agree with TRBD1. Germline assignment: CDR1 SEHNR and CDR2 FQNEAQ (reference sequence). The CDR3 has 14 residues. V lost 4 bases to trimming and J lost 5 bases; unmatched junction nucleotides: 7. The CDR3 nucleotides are TGTGCCAGCAGCTCCGACCGGGACAGATATGGCTACACCTTC. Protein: CASSSDRDRYGYTF.

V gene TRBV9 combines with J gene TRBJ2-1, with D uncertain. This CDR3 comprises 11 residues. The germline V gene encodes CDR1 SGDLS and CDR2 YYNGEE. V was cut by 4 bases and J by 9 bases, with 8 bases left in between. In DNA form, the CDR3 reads TGTGCCAGCAGCCTCTCGGGTGAGCAGTTCTTC. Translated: CASSLSGEQFF.

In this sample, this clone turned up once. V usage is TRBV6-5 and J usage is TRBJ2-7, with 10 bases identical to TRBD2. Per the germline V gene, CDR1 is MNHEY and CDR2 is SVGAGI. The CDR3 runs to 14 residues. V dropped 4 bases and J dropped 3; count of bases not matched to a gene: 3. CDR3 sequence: CASSFLAGVYEQYF. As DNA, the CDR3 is TGTGCCAGCAGTTTCCTAGCGGGAGTCTACGAGCAGTACTTC.

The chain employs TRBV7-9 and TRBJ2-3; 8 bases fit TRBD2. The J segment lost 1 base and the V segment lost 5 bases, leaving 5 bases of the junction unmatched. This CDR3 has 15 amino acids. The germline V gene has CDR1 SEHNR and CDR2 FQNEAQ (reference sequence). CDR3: CASSPTAGGTDTQYF. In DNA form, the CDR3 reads TGTGCCAGCAGCCCAACAGCGGGGGGCACAGATACGCAGTATTTT.

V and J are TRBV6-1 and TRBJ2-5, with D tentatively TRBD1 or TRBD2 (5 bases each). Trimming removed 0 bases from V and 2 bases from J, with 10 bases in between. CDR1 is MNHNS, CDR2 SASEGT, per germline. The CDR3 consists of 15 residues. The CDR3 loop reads CASSEARGPQETQYF. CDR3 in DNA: TGTGCCAGCAGTGAAGCACGGGGACCTCAAGAGACCCAGTACTTC.

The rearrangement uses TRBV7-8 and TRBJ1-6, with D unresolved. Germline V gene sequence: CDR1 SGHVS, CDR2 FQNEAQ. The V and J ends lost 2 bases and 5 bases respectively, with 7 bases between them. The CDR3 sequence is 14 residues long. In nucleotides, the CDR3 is TGTGCCAGCAGCTTACCGGCAGATAATTCACCCCTCCACTTT. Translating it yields CASSLPADNSPLHF.

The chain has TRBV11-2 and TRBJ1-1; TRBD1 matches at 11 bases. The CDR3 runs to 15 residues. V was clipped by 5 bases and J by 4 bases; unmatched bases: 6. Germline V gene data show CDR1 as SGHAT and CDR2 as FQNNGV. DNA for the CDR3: TGTGCCAGCAGCATAGGGGGACAGGGGGGCACTGAAGCTTTCTTT. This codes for CASSIGGQGGTEAFF.

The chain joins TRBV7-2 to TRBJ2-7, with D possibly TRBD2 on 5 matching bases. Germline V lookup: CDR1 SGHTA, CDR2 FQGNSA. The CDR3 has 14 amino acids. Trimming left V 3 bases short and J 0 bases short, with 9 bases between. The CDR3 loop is CASSFGEGSYEQYF. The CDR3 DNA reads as TGTGCCAGCAGCTTTGGCGAGGGCTCCTACGAGCAGTACTTC.

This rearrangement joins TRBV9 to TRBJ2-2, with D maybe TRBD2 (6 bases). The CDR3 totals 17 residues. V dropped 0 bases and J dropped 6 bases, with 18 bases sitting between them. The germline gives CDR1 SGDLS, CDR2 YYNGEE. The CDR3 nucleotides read TGTGCCAGCAGCGTAGAGCGGCTAGCGTGGGTCCCCGGGGAGCTGTTTTTT. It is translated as CASSVERLAWVPGELFF.

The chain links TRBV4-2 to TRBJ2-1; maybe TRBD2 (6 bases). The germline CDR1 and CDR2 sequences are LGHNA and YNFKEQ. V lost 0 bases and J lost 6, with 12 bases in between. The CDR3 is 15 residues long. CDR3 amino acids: CASSQDRLAPNEQFF. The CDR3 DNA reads TGTGCCAGCAGCCAAGACCGTCTAGCGCCCAATGAGCAGTTCTTC.

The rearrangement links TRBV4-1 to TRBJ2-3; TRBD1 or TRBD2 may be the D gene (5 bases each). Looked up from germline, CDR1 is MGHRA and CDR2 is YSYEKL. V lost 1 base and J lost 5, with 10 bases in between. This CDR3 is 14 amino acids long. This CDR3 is CASSQVRDLDTQYF. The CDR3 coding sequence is TGCGCCAGCAGCCAAGTCCGGGACCTAGATACGCAGTATTTT.

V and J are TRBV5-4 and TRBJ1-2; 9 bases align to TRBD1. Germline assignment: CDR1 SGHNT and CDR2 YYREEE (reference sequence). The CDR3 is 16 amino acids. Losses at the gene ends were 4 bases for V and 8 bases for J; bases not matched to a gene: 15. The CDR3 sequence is CASSRSGQGPVFGYTF. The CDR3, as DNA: TGTGCCAGCAGCAGATCAGGACAGGGGCCCGTCTTCGGCTACACCTTC. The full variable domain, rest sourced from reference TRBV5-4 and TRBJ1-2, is ETGVTQSPTHLIKTRGQQVTLRCSSQSGHNTVSWYQQALGQGPQFIFQYYREEENGRGNFPPRFSGLQFPNYSSELNVNALELDDSALYLCASSRSGQGPVFGYTFGSGTRLTVV.

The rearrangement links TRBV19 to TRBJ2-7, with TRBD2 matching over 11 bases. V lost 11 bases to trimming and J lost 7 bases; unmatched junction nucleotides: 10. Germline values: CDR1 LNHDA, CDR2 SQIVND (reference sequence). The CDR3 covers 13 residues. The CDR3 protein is CACIAGGPGEQYF. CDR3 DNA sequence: TGTGCCTGCATAGCGGGAGGGCCGGGGGAGCAGTACTTC.

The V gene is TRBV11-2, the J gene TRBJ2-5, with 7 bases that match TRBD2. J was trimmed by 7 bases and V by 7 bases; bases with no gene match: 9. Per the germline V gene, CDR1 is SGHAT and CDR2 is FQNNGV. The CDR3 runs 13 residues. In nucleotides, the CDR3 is TGTGCCAGCACCTCCCCGGGGGGTGGGACCCAGTACTTC. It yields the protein CASTSPGGGTQYF.

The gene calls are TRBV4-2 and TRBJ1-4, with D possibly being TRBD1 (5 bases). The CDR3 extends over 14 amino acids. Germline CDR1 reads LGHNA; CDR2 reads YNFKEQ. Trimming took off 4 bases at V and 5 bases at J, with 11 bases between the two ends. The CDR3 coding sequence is TGTGCCAGCAGCCCGGGGGTCTTCAATGAAAAACTGTTTTTT. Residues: CASSPGVFNEKLFF.

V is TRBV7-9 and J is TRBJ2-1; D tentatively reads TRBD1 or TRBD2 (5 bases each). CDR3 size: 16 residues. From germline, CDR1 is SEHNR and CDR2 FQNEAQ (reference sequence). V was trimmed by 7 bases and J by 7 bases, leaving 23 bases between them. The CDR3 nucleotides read TGTGCCAGCACCCGGGACCAGAGTCCCGCTGGGAATGAGCAGTTCTTC. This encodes CASTRDQSPAGNEQFF.

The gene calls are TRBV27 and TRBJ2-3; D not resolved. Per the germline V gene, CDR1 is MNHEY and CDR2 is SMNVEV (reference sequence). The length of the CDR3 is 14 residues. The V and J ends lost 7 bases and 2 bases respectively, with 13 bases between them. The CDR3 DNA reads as TGTGCCAGCAAGATTACCAAAAACACAGATACGCAGTATTTT. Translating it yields CASKITKNTDTQYF.

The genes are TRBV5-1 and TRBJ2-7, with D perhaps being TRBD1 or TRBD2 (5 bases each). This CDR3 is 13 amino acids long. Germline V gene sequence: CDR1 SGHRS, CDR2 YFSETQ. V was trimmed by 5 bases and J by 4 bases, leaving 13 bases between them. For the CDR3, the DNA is TGCGCCAGCAGTCAGGGAGACAAGTACGAGCAGTACTTC. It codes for CASSQGDKYEQYF.

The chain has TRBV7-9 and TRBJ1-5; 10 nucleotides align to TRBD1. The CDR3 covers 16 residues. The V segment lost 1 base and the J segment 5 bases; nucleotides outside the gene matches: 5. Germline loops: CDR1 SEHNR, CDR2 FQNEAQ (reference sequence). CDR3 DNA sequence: TGTGCCAGCAGCTTAGGTTTAGGGACAGGGGATCAGCCCCAGCATTTT. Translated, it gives CASSLGLGTGDQPQHF.

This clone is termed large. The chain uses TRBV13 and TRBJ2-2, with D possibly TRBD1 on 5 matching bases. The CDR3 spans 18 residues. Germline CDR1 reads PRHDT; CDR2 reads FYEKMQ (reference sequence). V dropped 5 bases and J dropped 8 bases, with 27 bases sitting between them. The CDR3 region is CASSPRDSERIPYGELFF. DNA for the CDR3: TGTGCCAGCAGCCCCAGGGATTCGGAGAGAATCCCATATGGGGAGCTGTTTTTT.

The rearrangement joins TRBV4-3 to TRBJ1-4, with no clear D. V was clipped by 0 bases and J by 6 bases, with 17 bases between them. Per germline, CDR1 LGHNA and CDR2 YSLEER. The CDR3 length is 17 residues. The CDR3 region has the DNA TGCGCCAGCAGCCAAGATAATCGCTACACGGTGGATGAAAAACTGTTTTTT. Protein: CASSQDNRYTVDEKLFF.

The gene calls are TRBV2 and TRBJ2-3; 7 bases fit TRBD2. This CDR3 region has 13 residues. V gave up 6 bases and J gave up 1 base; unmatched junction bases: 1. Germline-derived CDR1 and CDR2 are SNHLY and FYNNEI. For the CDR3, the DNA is TGTGCCAGCAGCCTAGCGGGCACAGATACGCAGTATTTT. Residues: CASSLAGTDTQYF. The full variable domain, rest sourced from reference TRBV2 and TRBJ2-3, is EPEVTQTPSHQVTQMGQEVILRCVPISNHLYFYWYRQILGQKVEFLVSFYNNEISEKSEIFDDQFSVERPDGSNFTLKIRSTKLEDSAMYFCASSLAGTDTQYFGPGTRLTVL.

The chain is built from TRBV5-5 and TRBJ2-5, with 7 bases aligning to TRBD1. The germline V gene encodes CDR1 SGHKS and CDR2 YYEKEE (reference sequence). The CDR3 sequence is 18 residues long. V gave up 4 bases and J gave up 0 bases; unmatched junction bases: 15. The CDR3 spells CASSRLTGTAYYQETQYF. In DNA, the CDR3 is TGTGCCAGCAGCCGACTGACAGGGACAGCCTATTACCAAGAGACCCAGTACTTC.

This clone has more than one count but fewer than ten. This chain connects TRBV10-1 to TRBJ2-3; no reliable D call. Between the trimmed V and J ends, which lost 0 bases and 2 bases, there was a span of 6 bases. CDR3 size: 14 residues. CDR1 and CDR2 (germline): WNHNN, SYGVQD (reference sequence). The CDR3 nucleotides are TGCGCCAGCAGTGAGTCGGATCACACAGATACGCAGTATTTT. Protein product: CASSESDHTDTQYF.